The following is a TCR beta chain sequence with its context. The data are from a study of PD-1 blockade in classical Hodgkin lymphoma. Method: immunoSEQ multiplex PCR; TCRdb's copy keeps in-frame clones and lacks some. The profile shows 13,000 to 15,000 clones, about four fifths of them singletons. Unmatched junction bases numbered 0, after V lost 6 bases and J lost 4 bases. The germline V gene encodes CDR1 MDHEN and CDR2 SYDVKM. The CDR3 is 12 amino acids. Every patient had relapsed following autologous stem cell transplantation, and cohorts differed in brentuximab vedotin exposure. The clonotype was recovered from a human donor with classical Hodgkin lymphoma. This sample comprised peripheral blood mononuclear cells (PBMCs), obtained at baseline. V usage is TRBV28 and J usage is TRBJ1-5; 7 bases line up with TRBD1. CDR3 region: CASRTGNQPQHF. Written as DNA, the CDR3 is TGTGCCAGCAGGACAGGGAATCAGCCCCAGCATTTT.